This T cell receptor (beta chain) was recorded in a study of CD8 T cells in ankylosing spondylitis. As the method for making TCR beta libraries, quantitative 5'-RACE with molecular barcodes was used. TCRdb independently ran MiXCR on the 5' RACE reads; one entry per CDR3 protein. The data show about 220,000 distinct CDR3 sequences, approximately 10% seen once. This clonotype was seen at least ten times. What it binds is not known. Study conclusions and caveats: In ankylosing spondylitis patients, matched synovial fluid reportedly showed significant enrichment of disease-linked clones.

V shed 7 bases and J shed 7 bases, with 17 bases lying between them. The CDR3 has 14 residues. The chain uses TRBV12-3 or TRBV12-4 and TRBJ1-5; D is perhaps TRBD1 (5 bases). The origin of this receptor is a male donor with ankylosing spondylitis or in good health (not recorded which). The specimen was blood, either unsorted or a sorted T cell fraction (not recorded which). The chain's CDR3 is CASTFFGGRQPQHF. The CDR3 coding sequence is TGTGCCAGCACTTTTTTCGGGGGAAGACAGCCCCAGCATTTT.